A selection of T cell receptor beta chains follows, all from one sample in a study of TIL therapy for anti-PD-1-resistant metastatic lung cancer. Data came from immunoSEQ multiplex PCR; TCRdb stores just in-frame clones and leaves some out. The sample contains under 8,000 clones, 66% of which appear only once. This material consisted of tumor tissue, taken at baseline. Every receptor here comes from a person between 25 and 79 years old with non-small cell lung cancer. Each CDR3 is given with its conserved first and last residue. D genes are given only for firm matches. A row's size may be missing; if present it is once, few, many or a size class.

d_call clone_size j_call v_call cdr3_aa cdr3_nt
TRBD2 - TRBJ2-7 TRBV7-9 CASSPDEGLPPYEQYF TGTGCCAGCAGCCCCGATGAGGGACTACCTCCCTACGAGCAGTACTTC
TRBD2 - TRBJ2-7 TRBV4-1 CASSQEREAHEQYF TGCGCCAGCAGCCAAGAACGGGAGGCCCACGAGCAGTACTTC
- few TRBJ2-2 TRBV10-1 CAVWAGTGELFF TGCGCGGTTTGGGCAGGCACCGGGGAGCTGTTTTTT
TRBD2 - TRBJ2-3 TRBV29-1 CSASPFSGMVDTQYF TGCAGCGCTTCCCCTTTCAGCGGGATGGTGGATACGCAGTATTTT
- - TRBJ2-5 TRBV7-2 CASSLEVGGTQYF TGTGCCAGCAGCTTAGAAGTGGGGGGGACCCAGTACTTC
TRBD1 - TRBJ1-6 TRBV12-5 CASGSNRGSSYNSPLHF TGTGCTAGTGGTTCGAACAGGGGGAGCTCCTATAATTCACCCCTCCACTTT
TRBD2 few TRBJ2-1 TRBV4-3 CASSRDYRSYNEQFF TGCGCCAGCAGCCGGGACTACCGCTCCTACAATGAGCAGTTCTTC
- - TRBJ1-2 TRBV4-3 CASSQDYRAITNYGYTF TGCGCCAGCAGCCAAGATTACAGGGCCATAACTAACTATGGCTACACCTTC
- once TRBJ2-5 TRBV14 CASSQVYPGLETQYF TGTGCCAGCAGCCAGGTCTACCCGGGATTAGAGACCCAGTACTTC
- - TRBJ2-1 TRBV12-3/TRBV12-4 CASSFRGNNEQFF TGTGCCAGCAGTTTCCGGGGGAACAATGAGCAGTTCTTC
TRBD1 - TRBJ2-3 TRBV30 CAWENRGQGQYF TGTGCCTGGGAGAACAGGGGCCAGGGGCAGTATTTT
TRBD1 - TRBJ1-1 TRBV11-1 CAAGDRARNTEAFF TGTGCCGCGGGAGACAGGGCGCGGAACACTGAAGCTTTCTTT
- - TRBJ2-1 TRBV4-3 CASSQQQVGSEQFF TGCGCCAGCAGCCAACAACAGGTAGGGAGTGAGCAGTTCTTC
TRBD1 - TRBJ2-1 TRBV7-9 CASSPRDSSFNEQFF TGTGCCAGCAGCCCCCGGGACAGTAGCTTCAATGAGCAGTTCTTC
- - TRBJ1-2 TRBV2 CASSGGGTGYTF TGTGCCAGCAGCGGTGGGGGTACTGGCTACACCTTC
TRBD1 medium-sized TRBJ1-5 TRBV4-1 CASSPDRGGQPQHF TGCGCCAGCAGCCCGGACAGGGGAGGTCAGCCCCAGCATTTT
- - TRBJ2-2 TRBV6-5 CASSSGLNTGELFF TGTGCCAGCAGTTCAGGGTTGAACACCGGGGAGCTGTTTTTT
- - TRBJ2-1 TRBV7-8 CASTPPGYYNEQFF TGTGCCAGCACCCCCCCAGGCTACTACAATGAGCAGTTCTTC
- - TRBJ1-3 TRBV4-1 CASSQYNWGSGNTIYF TGCGCCAGCAGCCAGTATAACTGGGGCTCTGGAAACACCATATATTTT
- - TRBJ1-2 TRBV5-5 CASSLALPGHGDYGYTF TGTGCCAGCAGCTTGGCGCTTCCGGGACACGGAGACTATGGCTACACCTTC
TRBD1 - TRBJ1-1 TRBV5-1 CASSGTGDTEAFF TGCGCCAGCAGCGGGACAGGGGACACTGAAGCTTTCTTT
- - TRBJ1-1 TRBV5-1 CASSLDGLNTEAFF TGCGCCAGCAGCTTGGATGGGTTGAACACTGAAGCTTTCTTT
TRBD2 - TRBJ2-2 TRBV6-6 CASSYAGGLFGELFF TGTGCCAGCAGTTATGCGGGAGGGCTCTTCGGGGAGCTGTTTTTT
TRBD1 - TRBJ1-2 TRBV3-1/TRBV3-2 CASSRRQGYGYTF TGTGCCAGCAGCCGACGACAGGGTTACGGCTACACCTTC
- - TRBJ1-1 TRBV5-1 CASRVMNTEAFF TGCGCCAGCAGGGTCATGAACACTGAAGCTTTCTTT
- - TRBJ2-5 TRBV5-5 CASSQIETQYF TGTGCCAGCAGCCAAATTGAGACCCAGTACTTC